In this sample, the clone carrying this T cell receptor (beta chain) turned up once. RNA transcripts provided the template for amplifying TCR beta CDR3 regions. HTBI primers primed a first-round RT-PCR, and a second-round multiplex PCR followed. In TCRdb, the multiplex PCR reads were re-called with MiXCR into one record per CDR3 protein. This sample yields 150,000 or so distinct CDR3 sequences, of which roughly two fifths are seen a single time; 4.5% to 6% belongs to the top ten. Germline values: CDR1 KGHDR, CDR2 SFDVKD. This CDR3 spans 13 amino acids. Deletions cut 1 base from V and 5 bases from J, with 8 bases between. This entry comes from a study of Graves' ophthalmopathy and Graves' hyperthyroidism. All donors with ophthalmopathy were recorded as having moderate-to-severe activity, CAS ≥3, NOSPECS ≥4 and a duration under 3 months.

Sequenced input: peripheral blood. The receptor was isolated from a woman aged 40 to 50 with Graves' ophthalmopathy. The J gene is TRBJ2-7, the V gene TRBV24-1; D not resolved. This CDR3 is CATSDLSFHEQYF. The CDR3 DNA reads TGTGCCACCAGTGATTTAAGTTTCCACGAGCAGTACTTC.